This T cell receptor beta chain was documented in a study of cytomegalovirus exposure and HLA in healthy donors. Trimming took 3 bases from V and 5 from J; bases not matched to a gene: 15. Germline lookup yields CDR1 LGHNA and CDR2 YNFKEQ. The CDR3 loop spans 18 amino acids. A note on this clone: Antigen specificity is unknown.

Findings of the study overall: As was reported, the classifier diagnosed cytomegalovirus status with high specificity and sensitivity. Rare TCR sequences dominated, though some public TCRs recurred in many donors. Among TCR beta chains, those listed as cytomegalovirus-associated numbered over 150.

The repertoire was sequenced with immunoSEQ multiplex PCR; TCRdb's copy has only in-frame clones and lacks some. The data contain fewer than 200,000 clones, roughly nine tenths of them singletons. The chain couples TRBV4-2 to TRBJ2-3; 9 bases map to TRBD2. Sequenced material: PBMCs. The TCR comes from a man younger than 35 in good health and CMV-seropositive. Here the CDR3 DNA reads TGTGCCAGCAGCCATACTGCCCAGGGTAGCGGGGGCATAGATACGCAGTATTTT. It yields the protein CASSHTAQGSGGIDTQYF.